Listed below are T cell receptor beta chains from one sample, sequenced in a study of graft-versus-host responses after intestinal transplantation. Sequencing used immunoSEQ multiplex PCR; TCRdb keeps in-frame clones, though not all of them. The sample includes around 99,000 clones, around 93% of them seen just once. Their recognized antigens are unknown. The sequencing here drew on unstimulated CD8+ T cells sorted from spleen or lymph node cells, taken before intestinal transplant. All receptors come from a human donor who received an intestinal transplant. The CDR3 runs from the conserved cysteine through the conserved F or W. A D gene is named only where the DNA matches it firmly. A row's size may be missing; if present it is once, few, many or a size class.

abundance: NA
v_gene: TRBV11-2
d_gene: TRBD2
j_gene: TRBJ2-3
CDR3aa: CASSLEKSGGYDTQYF

abundance: NA
v_gene: TRBV14
d_gene: TRBD2
j_gene: TRBJ2-1
CDR3aa: CASSPWTSPNEQFF

abundance: NA
v_gene: TRBV11-3
d_gene: TRBD1
j_gene: TRBJ1-4
CDR3aa: CASSQGTVEKLFF

abundance: NA
v_gene: TRBV29-1
d_gene: TRBD1
j_gene: TRBJ2-3
CDR3aa: CSVDPTGSTDTQYF

abundance: NA
v_gene: TRBV9
d_gene: NA
j_gene: TRBJ1-2
CDR3aa: CASSAHNVLSGYTF

abundance: NA
v_gene: TRBV27
d_gene: NA
j_gene: TRBJ2-2
CDR3aa: CASSSMRAPATNTGELFF

abundance: NA
v_gene: TRBV7-9
d_gene: NA
j_gene: TRBJ1-2
CDR3aa: CASTLVRGFDYGYTF

abundance: NA
v_gene: TRBV10-3
d_gene: TRBD1
j_gene: TRBJ2-7
CDR3aa: CAISPGTGLYEQYF

abundance: NA
v_gene: TRBV29-1
d_gene: TRBD1
j_gene: TRBJ2-1
CDR3aa: CSAAKLQGAYNEQFF

abundance: NA
v_gene: TRBV19
d_gene: TRBD1
j_gene: TRBJ1-2
CDR3aa: CASTGTGGDYGYTF

abundance: NA
v_gene: TRBV4-3
d_gene: NA
j_gene: TRBJ2-7
CDR3aa: CASSSSWGPTYEQYF

abundance: NA
v_gene: TRBV28
d_gene: TRBD1
j_gene: NA
CDR3aa: CASSPFLEQGFYEQYF

abundance: NA
v_gene: TRBV7-8
d_gene: NA
j_gene: TRBJ2-5
CDR3aa: CASSLGPGVDSQETQYF

abundance: NA
v_gene: TRBV2
d_gene: NA
j_gene: TRBJ2-2
CDR3aa: CASRGTGPGELFF

abundance: NA
v_gene: TRBV7-9
d_gene: TRBD1
j_gene: TRBJ2-7
CDR3aa: CASSLGGGSYEQYF

abundance: NA
v_gene: TRBV7-9
d_gene: NA
j_gene: TRBJ2-1
CDR3aa: CASRTGGGTYNEQFF

abundance: NA
v_gene: TRBV7-9
d_gene: TRBD2
j_gene: TRBJ2-7
CDR3aa: CASSLGLTSPYEQYF

abundance: NA
v_gene: TRBV12-5
d_gene: TRBD1
j_gene: TRBJ1-5
CDR3aa: CASALRGQGDQPQHF

abundance: NA
v_gene: TRBV19
d_gene: TRBD1
j_gene: TRBJ1-1
CDR3aa: CASSVQGFTEAFF

abundance: NA
v_gene: TRBV4-3
d_gene: NA
j_gene: TRBJ2-7
CDR3aa: CASSQDNGGTYEQYF

abundance: NA
v_gene: TRBV27
d_gene: TRBD1
j_gene: TRBJ1-2
CDR3aa: CASSTYRGRGYGYTF

abundance: few
v_gene: TRBV19
d_gene: NA
j_gene: TRBJ1-1
CDR3aa: CASLGISTGTEAFF

abundance: NA
v_gene: TRBV30
d_gene: TRBD1
j_gene: TRBJ1-5
CDR3aa: CAWRSTGEAQPQHF

abundance: NA
v_gene: TRBV29-1
d_gene: NA
j_gene: TRBJ1-2
CDR3aa: CSVEVGGGGYTF